This T cell receptor beta chain was found in a study of cytomegalovirus exposure and HLA in healthy donors. Of note for this clone: The antigen is not known.

Study outcomes and limitations: There were several of the most significant clusters that appeared linked to common viral pathogens in a later analysis. Three chains tied to CMV proved CMV antigen-specific in vitro. An analysis that was carried out later associated 16,951 TCR beta sequences with HLA alleles at 0.05 false discovery rate.

The PCR contained 60 Vbeta and 13 Jbeta primers. Original data processing: An analysis that came later counted 73 million or so unique TCR beta chains, approximately 10 million shared. Measured with immunoSEQ multiplex PCR; TCRdb has only the in-frame clones, and not every one. V and J calls plus clone size are reproduced from that table; the DNA served to infer D and trimming. In the table there are some 110,000 clones, around three quarters of which are singletons. Per the germline V gene, CDR1 is LGHNA and CDR2 is YNFKEQ. The CDR3 sequence is 15 residues long. V was clipped by 0 bases and J by 8 bases; unmatched bases: 8.

V usage is TRBV4-2 and J usage is TRBJ2-3, with 7 nucleotides matching TRBD1. The specimen was PBMCs. The receptor comes from a man aged 30-40 years in good health and CMV-seropositive. The CDR3 reads CASSQESQGMFTQYF. The CDR3 nucleotides read TGTGCCAGCAGCCAAGAATCACAGGGGATGTTTACGCAGTATTTT.